This section outlines one T cell receptor (beta chain) sequence together with its context. This entry belongs to a study of cytomegalovirus exposure and HLA in healthy donors. The PCR employed 60 Vbeta primers together with 13 Jbeta primers. Assay: immunoSEQ multiplex PCR; the TCRdb copy retains only in-frame clones and omits some. The table records fewer than 100,000 clones, around 76% of them present only once. There are 15 residues in the CDR3. Germline V gives CDR1 MGHRA, CDR2 YSYEKL. Between the trimmed V and J ends, which lost 0 bases and 6 bases, there was a span of 15 bases. This receptor was identified in a man aged 40-49 years in good health and CMV-seropositive. What was sequenced was PBMCs. The V gene is TRBV4-1, the J gene TRBJ2-7; D is possibly TRBD1 (6 bases). The CDR3 nucleotides are TGCGCCAGCAGCCAAGATAGGGCAGGGGCGAGCGAGCAGTACTTC. Amino acid sequence: CASSQDRAGASEQYF.